The 24 T cell receptor beta chains presented below share a single source sample, sequenced in a study of CD8 T cells in Susac syndrome. With random hexamers, about 0.45 to 1 ug RNA was reverse transcribed. MiXCR, applied by TCRdb to the immunoSEQ multiplex PCR reads, yields one record per CDR3 protein. Of more than 200,000 distinct CDR3 sequences listed, around 93% are singletons. Sequencing was done on a sample of CD4+ T cells from PBMCs. The receptors stem from a human donor with multiple sclerosis.

The table lists this clonotype with a few counts. The chain links TRBV7-2 to TRBJ1-5, with 9 bases fitting TRBD1. CDR3 length: 15 residues. Germline V CDR1 and CDR2: SGHTA, FQGNSA. J was trimmed by 2 bases and V by 1 base; bases with no gene match: 0. The CDR3 nucleotides read TGTGCCAGCAGCTTAGGGACAGGGGGCAATCAGCCCCAGCATTTT. It translates to CASSLGTGGNQPQHF.

J is TRBJ2-7 and V is TRBV11-2, with 10 bases matching TRBD2. Germline CDR1 is SGHAT and CDR2 is FQNNGV. There are 16 residues in the CDR3. With V trimmed by 1 base and J by 4 bases, 7 bases remained unmatched. This CDR3 reads CASSLGWTSGHYEQYV. CDR3 nucleotide sequence: TGTGCCAGCAGCTTAGGTTGGACTAGCGGACATTACGAGCAGTACGTC.

The chain recombines TRBV30 with TRBJ2-3, with a weak D call TRBD1 (5 bases). V shed 7 bases and J shed 7 bases, with 18 bases lying between them. This CDR3 comprises 13 residues. CDR1 is GTSNPN and CDR2 is SVGIG in the germline V gene (reference sequence). CDR3: CASSQGRGNTQYF. CDR3 DNA: TGTGCCTCTTCTCAGGGAAGGGGCAATACGCAGTATTTT. The variable domain in full, with the rest retrieved from reference TRBV30 and TRBJ2-3, is SQTIHQWPATLVQPVGSPLSLECTVEGTSNPNLYWYRQAAGRGLQLLFYSVGIGQISSEVPQNLSASRPQDRQFILSSKKLLLSDSGFYLCASSQGRGNTQYFGPGTRLTVL.

The V call is TRBV30, the J call TRBJ2-3, with D perhaps matching TRBD1 or TRBD2 (5 bases each). V lost 5 bases, J lost 6 bases, and 15 bases lay in between. The CDR3 loop spans 13 amino acids. The germline gives CDR1 GTSNPN, CDR2 SVGIG (reference sequence). In DNA, the CDR3 is TGTGCCTGGGGGACCGACGTGGGGGATACGCAGTATTTT. Amino acids: CAWGTDVGDTQYF.

The chain links TRBV5-1 to TRBJ2-5; no definite D call. This CDR3 is 14 amino acids long. CDR1 SGHRS and CDR2 YFSETQ come from the germline V gene. V was trimmed by 7 bases and J by 2 bases, leaving 15 bases between them. CDR3 sequence (DNA): TGCGCCAGCCGGCCCCTTTTTACACAAGAGACCCAGTACTTC. Translated, it gives CASRPLFTQETQYF.

The chain joins TRBV4-1 to TRBJ2-2; D ambiguous. The germline V and J ends were trimmed by 0 bases and 5 bases, with 10 bases remaining between them. Germline V CDR1 and CDR2: MGHRA, YSYEKL. The CDR3 is 15 residues long. The CDR3: CASSQDSPVTGELFF. CDR3 coding DNA: TGCGCCAGCAGCCAAGATAGCCCAGTTACCGGGGAGCTGTTTTTT.

The gene calls are TRBV6-6 and TRBJ1-5; D unclear. In germline, CDR1 is MNHNY, CDR2 SVGAGI (reference sequence). V shed 4 bases and J shed 0 bases, with 10 bases lying between them. The length of the CDR3 is 15 residues. In DNA, the CDR3 is TGTGCCAGCAGTTTTGGACGCGCTAGCAATCAGCCCCAGCATTTT. This gives the protein CASSFGRASNQPQHF.

J is TRBJ1-4 and V is TRBV7-8, with D unclear. This CDR3 has 14 amino acids. V lost 5 bases to trimming and J lost 5 bases, with 12 bases between them. Germline V CDR1 and CDR2: SGHVS, FQNEAQ. CDR3 amino acids: CASSLPPDNEKLFF. For the CDR3, the DNA is TGTGCCAGCAGCCTCCCCCCGGACAATGAAAAACTGTTTTTT.

The CDR3 DNA follows: TGTGCCAGCACCGGAGGGGTGAACACTGAAGCTTTCTTT. Translation: CASTGGVNTEAFF. The chain carries TRBV28 and TRBJ1-1; the D gene is possibly TRBD1 (5 bases). Germline CDR1 is MDHEN and CDR2 is SYDVKM. Trimming removed 7 bases from V and 0 bases from J, with 9 bases in between. This CDR3 spans 13 amino acids.

V is TRBV2 and J is TRBJ1-1, with D perhaps TRBD1 (5 bases). Trimming shortened V by 7 bases and J by 2 bases, and 17 bases separated the two germline ends. The CDR3 covers 15 residues. Germline values: CDR1 SNHLY, CDR2 FYNNEI. The CDR3 loop is CASNPTRQGNTEAFF. CDR3 DNA: TGTGCCAGCAACCCCACCCGGCAGGGCAACACTGAAGCTTTCTTT.

This clonotype was found once. This chain connects TRBV2 to TRBJ2-7; D unclear. V was pared by 3 bases and J by 0 bases, with 12 bases between. The CDR3 loop spans 15 amino acids. Germline V gene data show CDR1 as SNHLY and CDR2 as FYNNEI. The CDR3 DNA reads TGTGCCAGCAGTGATCCGTCAGGCAGCTCCTACGAGCAGTACTTC. Translated, it gives CASSDPSGSSYEQYF. Full variable domain (remainder filled in from reference TRBV2 and TRBJ2-7): EPEVTQTPSHQVTQMGQEVILRCVPISNHLYFYWYRQILGQKVEFLVSFYNNEISEKSEIFDDQFSVERPDGSNFTLKIRSTKLEDSAMYFCASSDPSGSSYEQYFGPGTRLTVT.

V usage is TRBV6-1 and J usage is TRBJ2-6, with a possible D match to TRBD2 (5 bases). The CDR3 loop spans 19 amino acids. Germline loops: CDR1 MNHNS, CDR2 SASEGT. Trimming stripped 5 bases from V and 2 bases from J, with 22 bases between. The CDR3 here is CASSLRTPSALAGANVLTF. CDR3 in DNA: TGTGCCAGCAGTCTCAGGACGCCCAGTGCACTAGCTGGGGCCAACGTCCTGACTTTC.

The V and J genes are TRBV27 and TRBJ2-5, with 10 bases lining up with TRBD2. The CDR3 runs 15 residues. Germline CDR1 and CDR2: MNHEY and SMNVEV (reference sequence). V was pared by 4 bases and J by 7 bases, with 9 bases of the junction left unmatched. CDR3: CASSSSSGSVGTQYF. Here the CDR3 DNA reads TGTGCCAGCAGTTCATCTAGCGGGAGTGTCGGGACCCAGTACTTC.

The chain couples TRBV20-1 to TRBJ2-3, with 11 nucleotides matching TRBD2. The CDR3 covers 15 residues. The trim removed 4 bases at V and 0 bases at J, leaving 3 bases unmatched. Germline V gene sequence: CDR1 DFQATT, CDR2 SNEGSKA (reference sequence). CDR3 sequence (DNA): TGCAGTGCTACCCGACTAGCGGGGAGCACAGATACGCAGTATTTT. Its translation is CSATRLAGSTDTQYF.

The chain recombines TRBV7-9 with TRBJ2-7; D may correspond to TRBD1 or TRBD2 (5 bases each). CDR3 length: 12 residues. V lost 6 bases to trimming and J lost 0 bases, with 6 bases between them. In germline, CDR1 is SEHNR, CDR2 FQNEAQ (reference sequence). Here the CDR3 DNA reads TGTGCCAGCAGGGGACCCTCCTACGAGCAGTACTTC. Its protein product is CASRGPSYEQYF.

This rearrangement joins TRBV5-1 to TRBJ2-5; 9 positions agree with TRBD2. Germline V CDR1 and CDR2: SGHRS, YFSETQ. V lost 0 bases to trimming and J lost 6 bases; unmatched junction nucleotides: 9. The CDR3 is 16 residues long. The CDR3 region is CASSLDGLASIKTQYF. CDR3 bases: TGCGCCAGCAGCTTGGATGGACTAGCGAGTATAAAGACCCAGTACTTC. The entire variable domain, with the rest obtained from reference TRBV5-1 and TRBJ2-5, is as follows: KAGVTQTPRYLIKTRGQQVTLSCSPISGHRSVSWYQQTPGQGLQFLFEYFSETQRNKGNFPGRFSGRQFSNSRSEMNVSTLELGDSALYLCASSLDGLASIKTQYFGPGTRLLVL.

This chain uses TRBV15 with TRBJ1-1, with D tentatively TRBD1 (5 bases). Trimming took off 0 bases at V and 1 base at J, with 6 bases between the two ends. The CDR3 is 14 amino acids. Germline loops: CDR1 LNHNV, CDR2 YYDKDF (reference sequence). DNA for the CDR3: TGTGCCACCAGCAGAGAAAGGGGGAACACTGAAGCTTTCTTT. Translated, it gives CATSRERGNTEAFF.

This clonotype was recorded once. The V and J genes are TRBV7-9 and TRBJ1-5; D gene uncertain. The CDR3 spans 16 residues. Trimming left V 1 base short and J 1 base short, with 11 bases between. Germline V gene lookup returns CDR1 SEHNR and CDR2 FQNEAQ (reference sequence). In DNA form, the CDR3 reads TGTGCCAGCAGCTTAGGCCCCTCTTGGAGCAATCAGCCCCAGCATTTT. This sequence encodes CASSLGPSWSNQPQHF.

In its sample, this clonotype was seen once. The chain links TRBV3-1 to TRBJ2-3; the match to TRBD2 covers 10 bases. V shed 4 bases and J 5 bases; nucleotides not matched to a gene: 12. The germline CDR1 and CDR2 sequences are LGHDT and YNNKEL (reference sequence). The CDR3 consists of 17 residues. The CDR3 coding sequence is TGTGCCAGCAGCCCGATGGGAGCGGGAGGGCCAGGAGATACGCAGTATTTT. Translated, it gives CASSPMGAGGPGDTQYF.

The gene calls are TRBV20-1 and TRBJ2-7, with 10 positions matching TRBD1. This CDR3 spans 13 amino acids. CDR1 and CDR2 (germline): DFQATT, SNEGSKA (reference sequence). Losses at the gene ends were 6 bases for V and 7 bases for J; bases not matched to a gene: 9. The CDR3 bases are TGCAGTGCGGGAAGACAGGGGGCTAGGGAGCAGTACTTC. Translation: CSAGRQGAREQYF.

The rearrangement links TRBV11-2 to TRBJ2-7; possible D gene TRBD2, 6 bases. V lost 0 bases and J 0 bases, leaving 9 bases between the germline ends. The CDR3 contains 15 residues. Germline V gene data show CDR1 as SGHAT and CDR2 as FQNNGV. CDR3 sequence: CASSLDRGFSYEQYF. DNA of the CDR3: TGTGCCAGCAGCTTAGATCGGGGGTTCTCCTACGAGCAGTACTTC. The whole variable domain, filled in from reference TRBV11-2 and TRBJ2-7, reads EAGVAQSPRYKIIEKRQSVAFWCNPISGHATLYWYQQILGQGPKLLIQFQNNGVVDDSQLPKDRFSAERLKGVDSTLKIQPAKLEDSAVYLCASSLDRGFSYEQYFGPGTRLTVT.

A note on this clonotype: At one end the junction does not follow the germline gene, possibly because of a read error. The V call is TRBV2, the J call TRBJ2-1, with D perhaps being TRBD1 or TRBD2 (5 bases each). Looked up from germline, CDR1 is SNHLY and CDR2 is FYNNEI. The CDR3 is made up of 13 amino acids. The CDR3 loop is CASSDFPTASGLF. In nucleotides, the CDR3 is TGTGCCAGCAGTGATTTCCCAACCGCGTCGGGACTCTTC.

The chain employs TRBV4-1 and TRBJ2-5; TRBD1 matches at 7 bases. In germline, CDR1 is MGHRA, CDR2 YSYEKL. This CDR3 comprises 19 residues. Trimming removed 1 base from V and 5 bases from J; junction bases left unmatched: 19. In nucleotides, the CDR3 is TGCGCCAGCAGCCAAGCTCCCCCCGGACAGGCGGTGGGGATTGAGACCCAGTACTTC. This gives the protein CASSQAPPGQAVGIETQYF.

The chain couples TRBV28 to TRBJ2-1, with 9 bases matching TRBD2. The CDR3 consists of 13 residues. Germline V CDR1 and CDR2: MDHEN, SYDVKM. Germline trimming cut 8 bases from V and 1 base from J; bases unmatched to any gene: 0. CDR3 residues: CASLAGSYNEQFF. The CDR3 nucleotides are TGTGCCAGCCTAGCGGGATCCTACAATGAGCAGTTCTTC.